This T cell receptor beta chain was identified in a study of blood T cell repertoires in COVID-19. The CDR3 contains 15 residues. Germline assignment: CDR1 SEHNR and CDR2 FQNEAQ (reference sequence). V gave up 5 bases and J gave up 1 base, with 14 bases separating them. Assay: immunoSEQ multiplex PCR; the TCRdb copy retains only in-frame clones and omits some. The sample lists almost 350,000 clones, roughly 87% occurring once. Those enrolled in Seattle joined during active infection and were followed longitudinally afterward. This rearrangement joins TRBV7-9 to TRBJ1-1; D is ambiguous. The receptor's source is a woman aged 60-75 years with COVID-19, enrolled during active disease. The material sequenced was peripheral blood. The CDR3, as DNA: TGTGCCAGCAGCCCGATTGACCGGAGGAACACTGAAGCTTTCTTT. The encoded protein is CASSPIDRRNTEAFF.